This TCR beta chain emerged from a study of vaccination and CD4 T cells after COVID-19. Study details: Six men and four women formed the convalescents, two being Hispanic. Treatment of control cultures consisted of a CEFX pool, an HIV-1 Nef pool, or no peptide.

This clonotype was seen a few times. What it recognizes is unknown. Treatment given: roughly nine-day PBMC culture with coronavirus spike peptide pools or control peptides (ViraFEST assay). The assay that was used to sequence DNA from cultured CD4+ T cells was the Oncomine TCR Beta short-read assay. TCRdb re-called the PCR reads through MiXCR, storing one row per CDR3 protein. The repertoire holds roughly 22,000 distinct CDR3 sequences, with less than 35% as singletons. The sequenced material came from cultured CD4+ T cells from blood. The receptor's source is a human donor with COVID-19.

The CDR3, as DNA: TGTGCCAGTACCAAGGATAACTATGGCTACACCTTC. As protein: CASTKDNYGYTF. The chain has TRBV19 and TRBJ1-2; D not certain. V was pared by 7 bases and J by 1 base, with 7 bases between. The CDR3 contains 12 residues. Germline assignment: CDR1 LNHDA and CDR2 SQIVND (reference sequence).